The 10 T cell receptor beta chains listed next were all sequenced from one sample in a study of T cell repertoires in cytomegalovirus infection. TCRdb re-analysed the reads in MiXCR, keeping a single row per CDR3 protein. The data contain approximately 910,000 distinct CDR3 sequences, approximately 32% of them singletons. Their specific antigens are unknown. The sequencing here drew on cultured CD8+ T cells from PBMCs, taken from culture after CMV antigen stimulation. Receptors were obtained from a human donor in good health (CMV status not recorded). Some clones in this sample may be carry-over from other donors' samples.

This clonotype was recorded only once. The chain uses TRBV7-9 and TRBJ1-2, with a tentative D call TRBD1 (5 bases). CDR1 SEHNR and CDR2 FQNEAQ come from the germline V gene (reference sequence). The CDR3 is 14 amino acids. V lost 5 bases and J lost 4, with 14 bases in between. CDR3 nucleotide sequence: TGTGCCAGCAGCGGCCAGGGCCTCACCTATGGCTACACCTTC. Its translation is CASSGQGLTYGYTF.

Only a few counts were recorded for this clonotype. V gene TRBV7-9 combines with J gene TRBJ1-1; possible D gene TRBD1, 6 bases. The CDR3 loop spans 15 amino acids. V was clipped by 1 base and J by 3 bases, with 12 bases between them. Germline V gives CDR1 SEHNR, CDR2 FQNEAQ (reference sequence). CDR3 region: CASSLVGGRHTEAFF. The CDR3 DNA reads as TGTGCCAGCAGCTTAGTGGGGGGCCGGCACACTGAAGCTTTCTTT.

This clonotype was seen ten or more times. The V call is TRBV7-9, the J call TRBJ1-2; 7 nucleotides agree with TRBD1. The CDR3 extends over 15 amino acids. V was clipped by 4 bases and J by 2 bases; unmatched bases: 7. Germline CDR1 and CDR2: SEHNR and FQNEAQ (reference sequence). In DNA, the CDR3 is TGTGCCAGCAGCTCCCCCCGGGACAGAAACTATGGCTACACCTTC. Encoded protein: CASSSPRDRNYGYTF.

This clonotype has only a few counts. The chain recombines TRBV12-3 or TRBV12-4 with TRBJ2-7, with D perhaps TRBD2 (7 bases). The CDR3 is 16 amino acids. V gave up 5 bases and J gave up 3 bases, with 20 bases separating them. CDR3: CASSPSWQGTNYEQYF. Here the CDR3 DNA reads TGTGCCAGCAGTCCCTCCTGGCAGGGGACTAACTACGAGCAGTACTTC.

This clonotype was seen repeatedly, ten times or more. This chain links TRBV7-6 with TRBJ2-3, with TRBD2 matching over 9 bases. There are 17 residues in the CDR3. Losses at the gene ends were 1 base for V and 2 bases for J; bases not matched to a gene: 7. In germline, CDR1 is SGHVS, CDR2 FNYEAQ. CDR3 DNA: TGTGCCAGCAGCTTAGAGGATAGCGGGGGAATCACAGATACGCAGTATTTT. Protein: CASSLEDSGGITDTQYF.

This clonotype was found a few times. J is TRBJ2-1 and V is TRBV7-9; D is perhaps TRBD1 (5 bases). This CDR3 spans 16 amino acids. V was trimmed by 1 base and J by 5 bases, leaving 15 bases between them. CDR1 is SEHNR and CDR2 is FQNEAQ in the germline V gene (reference sequence). The CDR3, as DNA: TGTGCCAGCAGCTTAGAGGAGAGGACAACCAACAATGAGCAGTTCTTC. Amino acid sequence: CASSLEERTTNNEQFF.

The table lists this clonotype with a few counts. This chain joins TRBV18 and TRBJ1-1; the D gene is possibly TRBD1 (6 bases). The germline V and J ends were trimmed by 6 bases and 6 bases, with 23 bases remaining between them. The CDR3 covers 16 residues. The V gene's germline CDR1 is KGHSH and CDR2 LQKENI. The CDR3 protein is CASSPGQGLGHPEAFF. The DNA of the CDR3 is TGTGCCAGCTCTCCCGGGCAGGGGTTGGGGCACCCTGAAGCTTTCTTT. The full variable domain, its missing parts supplied by reference TRBV18 and TRBJ1-1, is NAGVMQNPRHLVRRRGQEARLRCSPMKGHSHVYWYRQLPEEGLKFMVYLQKENIIDESGMPKERFSAEFPKEGPSILRIQQVVRGDSAAYFCASSPGQGLGHPEAFFGQGTRLTVV.

This clonotype was seen a handful of times. V gene TRBV10-2 combines with J gene TRBJ1-1; 9 bases align to TRBD1. Trimming took 3 bases from V and 1 from J; bases not matched to a gene: 3. The CDR3 sequence is 15 residues long. Per germline, CDR1 WSHSY and CDR2 SAAADI. As DNA, the CDR3 is TGCGCCAGCAGTGACCCGGGACAGGGGAACACTGAAGCTTTCTTT. Translated, it gives CASSDPGQGNTEAFF.

The chain couples TRBV4-1 to TRBJ2-4, with TRBD2 matching 7 bases. Germline V gene lookup returns CDR1 MGHRA and CDR2 YSYEKL. The CDR3 sequence is 14 residues long. After removal of 4 bases from V and 6 bases from J, the junction contained 6 bases not matched to a gene. CDR3 loop: CASSPAGLGNIQYF. The CDR3 DNA reads as TGCGCCAGCAGCCCAGCGGGGCTGGGAAACATTCAGTACTTC.

Remarks on this clonotype: Its ends do not fully match the called genes, so a read error is possible. The chain uses TRBV2 and TRBJ2-6; D unresolved. Germline CDR1 reads SNHLY; CDR2 reads FYNNEI. This CDR3 is 10 amino acids long. CDR3 sequence: CASSGRPLSF. The DNA for the CDR3 is TGTGCCAGCTCCGGACGGCCCCTGTCTTTC.